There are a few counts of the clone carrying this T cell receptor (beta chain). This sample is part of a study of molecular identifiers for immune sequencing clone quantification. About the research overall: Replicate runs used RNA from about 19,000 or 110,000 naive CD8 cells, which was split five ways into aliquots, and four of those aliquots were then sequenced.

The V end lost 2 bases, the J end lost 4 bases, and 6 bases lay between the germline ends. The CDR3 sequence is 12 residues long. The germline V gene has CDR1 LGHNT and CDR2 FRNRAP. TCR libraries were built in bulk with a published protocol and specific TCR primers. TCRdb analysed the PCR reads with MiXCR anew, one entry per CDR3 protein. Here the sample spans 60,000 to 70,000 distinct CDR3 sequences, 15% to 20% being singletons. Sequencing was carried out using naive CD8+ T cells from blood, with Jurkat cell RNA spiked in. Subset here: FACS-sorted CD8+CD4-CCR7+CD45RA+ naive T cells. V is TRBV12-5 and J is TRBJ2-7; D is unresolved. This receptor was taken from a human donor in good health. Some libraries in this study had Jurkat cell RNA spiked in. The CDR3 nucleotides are TGTGCTAGTGGTTTGTATGGTTACGAGCAGTACTTC. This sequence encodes CASGLYGYEQYF.